This TCR beta chain was found in a study of human T cells and chemical hapten exposure. TCRdb re-called the RACE reads with MiXCR, one entry per CDR3 protein. The data show about 97,000 distinct CDR3 sequences, roughly a quarter seen once. This clonotype has only a few counts. Germline V gives CDR1 SGHRS, CDR2 YFSETQ. V dropped 0 bases and J dropped 4 bases, with 9 bases sitting between them. The CDR3 covers 14 residues. Specified time point: patch test 3, about 24 weeks after DPC sensitization. Treatment specified: therapeutic diphenylcyclopropenone sensitization with weekly scalp DPC. Sample donors consisted of patients with alopecia, aged 18 to 70 years, who were suitable for DPC.

The source material was whole blood, sampled in connection with sensitization to the hapten diphenylcyclopropenone (DPC). This receptor was obtained from a man aged 40-55 years with alopecia areata. Some clones in this sample may be carry-over from other donors' samples. The chain has TRBV5-1 and TRBJ2-3; D gene uncertain. The CDR3, as DNA: TGCGCCAGCAGCTTGGAGGCCAGCTCAGATACGCAGTATTTT. It encodes CASSLEASSDTQYF.